Presented here are 20 T cell receptor beta chains from one specimen sequenced in a study of T cell changes during pregnancy in multiple sclerosis. Using immunoSEQ multiplex PCR, the repertoire was profiled, and TCRdb retains in-frame clones only, with some absent. The sample lists 55,000 to 70,000 clones, roughly 92% occurring once. Sequencing used CD8+ T cells from peripheral blood mononuclear cells, obtained in the third trimester of pregnancy. These TCRs come from a female donor in good health, enrolled as a control in a pregnancy study.

The J gene is TRBJ1-3, the V gene TRBV27; maybe TRBD1 (6 bases). Germline assignment: CDR1 MNHEY and CDR2 SMNVEV (reference sequence). Deletions cut 5 bases from V and 0 bases from J, with 23 bases between. The CDR3 covers 19 residues. The DNA of the CDR3 is TGTGCCAGCAGTCCGTCGGACGGGACACTCCCTATCTCTGGAAACACCATATATTTT. The encoded protein is CASSPSDGTLPISGNTIYF.

The chain couples TRBV5-1 to TRBJ2-3; 7 positions agree with TRBD2. Per the germline V gene, CDR1 is SGHRS and CDR2 is YFSETQ. After removal of 0 bases from V and 1 base from J, the junction contained 5 bases not matched to a gene. This CDR3 comprises 16 residues. CDR3 amino acids: CASSLVPRGGTDTQYF. CDR3 coding DNA: TGCGCCAGCAGCTTGGTCCCACGGGGGGGCACAGATACGCAGTATTTT.

A single count supports this clone. The J gene is TRBJ2-1, the V gene TRBV9; D perhaps matches TRBD2 (7 bases). In germline, CDR1 is SGDLS, CDR2 YYNGEE. V was trimmed by 4 bases and J by 5 bases, leaving 19 bases between them. The CDR3 has 16 amino acids. CDR3 in amino acids: CASSKSWGGADNEQFF. The CDR3 region has the DNA TGTGCCAGCAGCAAGAGTTGGGGGGGGGCCGACAATGAGCAGTTCTTC.

The V and J genes are TRBV4-3 and TRBJ2-1; 10 nucleotides align to TRBD1. The CDR3 loop spans 15 amino acids. V gave up 5 bases and J gave up 8 bases; unmatched junction bases: 9. From germline, CDR1 is LGHNA and CDR2 YSLEER. The CDR3 here is CASSTRTGGFDEQFF. In DNA, the CDR3 is TGCGCCAGCAGCACCCGGACAGGGGGGTTCGATGAGCAGTTCTTC.

CDR3 amino acids: CASSLTSGGSGANVLTF. CDR3 nucleotides: TGTGCCAGCAGCTTAACTAGCGGGGGCTCTGGGGCCAACGTCCTGACTTTC. The chain carries TRBV11-1 and TRBJ2-6; 11 nucleotides match TRBD2. With 2 bases clipped from V and 0 bases from J, the junction kept 0 bases outside the gene matches. Germline assignment: CDR1 SGHAT and CDR2 FQDESV (reference sequence). CDR3 length equals 17 residues.

This rearrangement joins TRBV6-4 to TRBJ1-1; 9 bases line up with TRBD1. Trimming removed 8 bases from V and 3 bases from J; junction bases left unmatched: 4. Germline V gives CDR1 MRHNA, CDR2 SNTAGT. The CDR3 is made up of 13 amino acids. CDR3 in amino acids: CASGRTGDTEAFF. CDR3 bases: TGTGCCAGCGGAAGGACAGGGGACACTGAAGCTTTCTTT.

The chain is built from TRBV5-6 and TRBJ2-7, with D perhaps TRBD1 (7 bases). Looked up from germline, CDR1 is SGHDT and CDR2 is YYEEEE. The CDR3 length is 17 residues. The V end was cut by 6 bases, the J end by 5 bases, with 27 bases between. CDR3 DNA: TGTGCCAGCATCCTTGGGGGGAGACGAGGGGGCCCCAACGAGCAGTACTTC. Translation gives CASILGGRRGGPNEQYF.

The chain carries TRBV9 and TRBJ2-7; D is possibly TRBD1 (6 bases). The CDR3 spans 13 residues. CDR1 SGDLS and CDR2 YYNGEE come from the germline V gene. With 3 bases removed from V and 2 bases from J, the gap between germline ends came to 9 bases. The CDR3 protein is CASSAGETYEQYF. CDR3 bases: TGTGCCAGCAGCGCAGGGGAAACCTACGAGCAGTACTTC.

V gene TRBV4-2 combines with J gene TRBJ2-1, with D perhaps TRBD2 (5 bases). The CDR3 has 15 residues. CDR1 and CDR2 (germline): LGHNA, YNFKEQ. The V end lost 4 bases, the J end lost 1 base, and 11 bases lay between the germline ends. CDR3: CASSPLVSSYNEQFF. Here the CDR3 DNA reads TGTGCCAGCAGCCCACTAGTCTCATCCTACAATGAGCAGTTCTTC.

The chain couples TRBV4-3 to TRBJ2-2, with 9 bases fitting TRBD2. Germline CDR1 LGHNA, CDR2 YSLEER. J gave up 2 bases and V 0 bases, and 16 bases lay outside the gene matches. This CDR3 spans 21 amino acids. CDR3 residues: CASSQDSPLLAGHYNTGELFF. CDR3 coding DNA: TGCGCCAGCAGCCAAGATTCCCCTCTCCTAGCGGGGCACTACAACACCGGGGAGCTGTTTTTT.

The V and J genes are TRBV5-1 and TRBJ2-1, with a tentative D call TRBD2 (7 bases). CDR1 is SGHRS, CDR2 YFSETQ, per germline. V was cut by 4 bases and J by 8 bases, with 16 bases left in between. The CDR3 consists of 14 residues. The CDR3 DNA reads TGCGCCAGCAGCGGGGGGGGCGGGGGCGATGAGCAGTTCTTC. Its translation: CASSGGGGGDEQFF. Combining the CDR3 with reference TRBV5-1 and TRBJ2-1 gives the whole variable domain KAGVTQTPRYLIKTRGQQVTLSCSPISGHRSVSWYQQTPGQGLQFLFEYFSETQRNKGNFPGRFSGRQFSNSRSEMNVSTLELGDSALYLCASSGGGGGDEQFFGPGTRLTVL.

The chain has TRBV5-1 and TRBJ2-1; 11 nucleotides align to TRBD2. Germline CDR1 SGHRS, CDR2 YFSETQ. V was clipped by 0 bases and J by 8 bases; unmatched bases: 4. The CDR3 length is 15 residues. The CDR3 coding sequence is TGCGCCAGCAGCTTGGGTAGCGGGGGGGTGGATGAGCAGTTCTTC. Protein: CASSLGSGGVDEQFF.

The chain combines TRBV2 with TRBJ2-7; no clear D. The ends were cut back, 1 base at V and 2 bases at J, with 9 bases in the middle. The CDR3 extends over 14 amino acids. Germline CDR1 reads SNHLY; CDR2 reads FYNNEI. In DNA form, the CDR3 reads TGTGCCAGCAGTGAAGGGCAGTACCCCTACGAGCAGTACTTC. Translating it yields CASSEGQYPYEQYF.

This chain connects TRBV19 to TRBJ1-1, with 7 bases aligning to TRBD1. Per germline, CDR1 LNHDA and CDR2 SQIVND (reference sequence). The CDR3 sequence is 13 residues long. J lost 3 bases, V lost 3 bases, and 1 base had no gene match. DNA for the CDR3: TGTGCCAGTAGTATGGGACAGCACACTGAAGCTTTCTTT. It is translated as CASSMGQHTEAFF.

This rearrangement joins TRBV19 to TRBJ2-7, with a possible D match to TRBD1 (6 bases). Germline V lookup: CDR1 LNHDA, CDR2 SQIVND (reference sequence). CDR3 length: 14 amino acids. The V gene lost 6 bases and the J gene lost 0 bases, with 12 bases spanning the gap. Here the CDR3 reads CASREQGSSYEQYF. CDR3 DNA: TGTGCCAGTAGGGAACAGGGTAGCTCCTACGAGCAGTACTTC.

The V gene is TRBV9, the J gene TRBJ2-3, with 8 bases lining up with TRBD2. The trim removed 1 base at V and 3 bases at J, leaving 4 bases unmatched. The germline gives CDR1 SGDLS, CDR2 YYNGEE. The CDR3 runs 15 residues. CDR3 nucleotide sequence: TGTGCCAGCAGCGTACAGCGGGGGTTAACAGATACGCAGTATTTT. Residues: CASSVQRGLTDTQYF. The full variable domain, in which reference TRBV9 and TRBJ2-3 provide the parts outside the CDR3, is DSGVTQTPKHLITATGQRVTLRCSPRSGDLSVYWYQQSLDQGLQFLIQYYNGEERAKGNILERFSAQQFPDLHSELNLSSLELGDSALYFCASSVQRGLTDTQYFGPGTRLTVL.

This chain links TRBV9 with TRBJ2-1; D call uncertain. Germline V lookup: CDR1 SGDLS, CDR2 YYNGEE. V gave up 4 bases and J gave up 5 bases, with 13 bases separating them. The CDR3 is made up of 14 amino acids. CDR3 nucleotides: TGTGCCAGCAGCAAAAGTGGTCGGGACAATGAGCAGTTCTTC. It translates to CASSKSGRDNEQFF.

This chain links TRBV10-3 with TRBJ2-5; 10 positions match TRBD1. The J segment lost 1 base and the V segment lost 10 bases, leaving 3 bases of the junction unmatched. CDR3 size: 13 residues. In germline, CDR1 is ENHRY, CDR2 SYGVKD. CDR3 in amino acids: CATRDRGQETQYF. CDR3 coding DNA: TGTGCCACCCGGGACAGGGGCCAAGAGACCCAGTACTTC.

This chain connects TRBV5-1 to TRBJ1-1, with D perhaps matching TRBD1 (6 bases). The CDR3 runs 13 residues. V dropped 4 bases and J dropped 4 bases, with 11 bases sitting between them. From germline, CDR1 is SGHRS and CDR2 YFSETQ. The CDR3 region is CASSRGATTEAFF. The DNA for the CDR3 is TGCGCCAGCAGCCGGGGGGCGACCACTGAAGCTTTCTTT.

V is TRBV7-8 and J is TRBJ1-2; D not certain. Germline CDR1 is SGHVS and CDR2 is FQNEAQ. The CDR3 contains 13 residues. Trimming removed 3 bases from V and 5 bases from J, with 10 bases in between. The CDR3 nucleotides are TGTGCCAGCAGCTTCTCCAGGTCTTATGGCTACACCTTC. It translates to CASSFSRSYGYTF.